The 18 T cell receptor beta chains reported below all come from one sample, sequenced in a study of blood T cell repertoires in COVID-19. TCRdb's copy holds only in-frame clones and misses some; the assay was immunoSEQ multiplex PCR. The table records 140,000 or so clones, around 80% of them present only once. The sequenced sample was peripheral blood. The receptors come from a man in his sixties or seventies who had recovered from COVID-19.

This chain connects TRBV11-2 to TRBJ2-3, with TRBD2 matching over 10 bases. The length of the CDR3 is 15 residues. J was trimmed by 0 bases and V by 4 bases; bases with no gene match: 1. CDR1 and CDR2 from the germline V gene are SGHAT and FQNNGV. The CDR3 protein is CASSSSGGSTDTQYF. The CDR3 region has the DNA TGTGCCAGCAGCTCTAGCGGGGGTAGCACAGATACGCAGTATTTT.

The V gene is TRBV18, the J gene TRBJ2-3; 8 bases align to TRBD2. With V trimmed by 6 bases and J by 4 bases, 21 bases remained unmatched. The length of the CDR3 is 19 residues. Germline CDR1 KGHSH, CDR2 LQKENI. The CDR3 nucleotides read TGTGCCAGCTCTCCGGGACTAGACCACCCACGGGGTAGTGCAGATACGCAGTATTTT. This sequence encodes CASSPGLDHPRGSADTQYF.

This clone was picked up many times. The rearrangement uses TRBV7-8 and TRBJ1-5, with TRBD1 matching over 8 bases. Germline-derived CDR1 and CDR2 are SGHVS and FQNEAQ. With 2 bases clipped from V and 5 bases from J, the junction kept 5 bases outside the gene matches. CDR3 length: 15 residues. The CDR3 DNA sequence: TGTGCCAGCAGCTTAAGCAGGGGGCCTTATCAGCCCCAGCATTTT. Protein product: CASSLSRGPYQPQHF.

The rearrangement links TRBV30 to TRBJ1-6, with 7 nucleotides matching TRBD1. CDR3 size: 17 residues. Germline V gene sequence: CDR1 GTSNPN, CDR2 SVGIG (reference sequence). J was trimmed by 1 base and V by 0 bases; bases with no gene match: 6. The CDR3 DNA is TGTGCCTGGAGTGTAACAGGGGCAGGGTCCTATAATTCACCCCTCCACTTT. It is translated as CAWSVTGAGSYNSPLHF.

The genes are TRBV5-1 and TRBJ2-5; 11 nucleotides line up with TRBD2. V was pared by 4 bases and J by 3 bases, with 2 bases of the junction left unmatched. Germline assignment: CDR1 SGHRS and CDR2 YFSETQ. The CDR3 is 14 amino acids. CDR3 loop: CASSPGLAEETQYF. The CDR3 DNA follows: TGCGCCAGCAGCCCGGGACTAGCGGAAGAGACCCAGTACTTC.

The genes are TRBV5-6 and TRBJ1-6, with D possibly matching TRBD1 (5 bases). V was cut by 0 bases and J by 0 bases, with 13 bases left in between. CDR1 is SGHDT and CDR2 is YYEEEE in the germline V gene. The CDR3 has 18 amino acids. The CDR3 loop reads CASSLAHPGGSYNSPLHF. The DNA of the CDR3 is TGTGCCAGCAGCTTGGCCCATCCGGGGGGCTCCTATAATTCACCCCTCCACTTT.

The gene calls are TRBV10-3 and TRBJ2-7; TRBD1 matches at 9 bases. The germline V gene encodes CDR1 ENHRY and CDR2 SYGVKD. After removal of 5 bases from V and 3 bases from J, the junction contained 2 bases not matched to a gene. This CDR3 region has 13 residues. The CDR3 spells CAISPGQGYEQYF. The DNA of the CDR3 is TGTGCCATCAGTCCGGGACAGGGCTACGAGCAGTACTTC.

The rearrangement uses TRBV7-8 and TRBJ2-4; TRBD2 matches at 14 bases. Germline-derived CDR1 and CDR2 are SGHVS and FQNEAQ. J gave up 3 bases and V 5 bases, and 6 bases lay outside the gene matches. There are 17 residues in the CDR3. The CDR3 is CASSRTSGGLGKNIQYF. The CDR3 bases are TGTGCCAGCAGCCGGACTAGCGGGGGGTTGGGCAAAAACATTCAGTACTTC.

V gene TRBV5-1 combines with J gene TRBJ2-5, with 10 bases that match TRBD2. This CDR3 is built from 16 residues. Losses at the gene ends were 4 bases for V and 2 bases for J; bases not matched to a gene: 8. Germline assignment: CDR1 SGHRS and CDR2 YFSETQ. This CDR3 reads CASSPPRLAGQETQYF. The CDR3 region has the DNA TGCGCCAGCAGCCCACCCAGACTAGCGGGTCAAGAGACCCAGTACTTC.

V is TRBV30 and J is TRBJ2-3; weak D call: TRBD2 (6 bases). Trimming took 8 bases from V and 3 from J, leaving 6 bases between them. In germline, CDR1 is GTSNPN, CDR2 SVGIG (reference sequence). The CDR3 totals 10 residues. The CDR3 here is CAGGTDTQYF. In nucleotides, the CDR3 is TGTGCCGGAGGGACAGATACGCAGTATTTT.

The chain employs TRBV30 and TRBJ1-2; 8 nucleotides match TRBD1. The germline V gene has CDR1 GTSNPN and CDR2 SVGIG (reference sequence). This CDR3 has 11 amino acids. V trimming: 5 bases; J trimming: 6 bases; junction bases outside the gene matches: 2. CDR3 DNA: TGTGCCTGGGACAGGGGCCATGGCTACACCTTC. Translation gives CAWDRGHGYTF. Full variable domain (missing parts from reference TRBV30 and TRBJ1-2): SQTIHQWPATLVQPVGSPLSLECTVEGTSNPNLYWYRQAAGRGLQLLFYSVGIGQISSEVPQNLSASRPQDRQFILSSKKLLLSDSGFYLCAWDRGHGYTFGSGTRLTVV.

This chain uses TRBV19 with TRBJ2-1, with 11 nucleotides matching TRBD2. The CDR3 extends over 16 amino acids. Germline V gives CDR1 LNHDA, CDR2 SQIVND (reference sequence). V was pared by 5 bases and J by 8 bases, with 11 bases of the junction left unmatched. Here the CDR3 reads CASSRWLAGGSDEQFF. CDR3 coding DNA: TGTGCCAGTAGTCGTTGGCTAGCGGGGGGATCGGATGAGCAGTTCTTC.

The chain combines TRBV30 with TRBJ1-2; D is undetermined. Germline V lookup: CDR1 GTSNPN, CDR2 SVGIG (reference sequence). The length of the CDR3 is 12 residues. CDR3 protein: CVVGPQGYGYTF. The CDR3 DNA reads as TGTGTGGTGGGCCCCCAAGGCTATGGCTACACCTTC.

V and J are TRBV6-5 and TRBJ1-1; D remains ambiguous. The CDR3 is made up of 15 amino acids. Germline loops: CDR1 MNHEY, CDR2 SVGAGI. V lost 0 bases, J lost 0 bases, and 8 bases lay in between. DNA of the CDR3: TGTGCCAGCAGTTACTCGAGGCAGATGAACACTGAAGCTTTCTTT. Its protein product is CASSYSRQMNTEAFF.

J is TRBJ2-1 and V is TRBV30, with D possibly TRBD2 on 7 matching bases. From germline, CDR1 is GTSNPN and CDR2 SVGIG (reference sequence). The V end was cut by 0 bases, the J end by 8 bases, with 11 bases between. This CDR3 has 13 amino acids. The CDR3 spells CAWSVGGGDEQFF. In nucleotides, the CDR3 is TGTGCCTGGAGTGTAGGGGGGGGTGATGAGCAGTTCTTC.

CDR3 in amino acids: CASSPGPGTGTNEKLFF. Written as DNA, the CDR3 is TGTGCCAGCTCACCGGGGCCAGGAACAGGAACTAATGAAAAACTGTTTTTT. The chain is built from TRBV18 and TRBJ1-4, with a weak D call TRBD1 (5 bases). CDR3 length equals 17 residues. Germline lookup yields CDR1 KGHSH and CDR2 LQKENI. Trimming left V 3 bases short and J 1 base short, with 15 bases between.

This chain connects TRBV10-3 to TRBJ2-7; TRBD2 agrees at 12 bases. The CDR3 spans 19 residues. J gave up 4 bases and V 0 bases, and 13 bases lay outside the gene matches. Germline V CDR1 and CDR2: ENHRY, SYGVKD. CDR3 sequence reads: CAISESTGLAGSNPYEQYF. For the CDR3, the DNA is TGTGCCATCAGTGAGTCGACAGGACTAGCGGGATCTAACCCTTACGAGCAGTACTTC.

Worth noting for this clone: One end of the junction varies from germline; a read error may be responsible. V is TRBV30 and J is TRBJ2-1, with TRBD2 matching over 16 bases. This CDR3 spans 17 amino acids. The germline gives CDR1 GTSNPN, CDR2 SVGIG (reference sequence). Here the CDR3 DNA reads TGTGCCTGGAGCCCAGGGACTAGCGGGAGGGCCTACCATGAGCAGTTCTTC. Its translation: CAWSPGTSGRAYHEQFF.